The clone carrying this TCR beta chain was seen ten or more times. CDR1 and CDR2 (germline): SGHTA, FQGTGA. This CDR3 is 14 amino acids long. The data stem from a study of tumor-infiltrating lymphocytes in oesophageal squamous cell carcinoma. TCRdb re-called the PCR reads through MiXCR, storing one row per CDR3 protein. Here the sample spans some 18,000 distinct CDR3 sequences, over 40% being singletons. The receptor was derived from a male donor with esophageal squamous cell carcinoma. The J gene is TRBJ2-5, the V gene TRBV7-3, with TRBD2 identical over 8 bases. The DNA end is a closer match to TRBJ2-7, so the J assignment may be wrong. The sequencing sample was made of normal esophageal tissue next to the tumor. CDR3 sequence (DNA): TGTGCCAGCAGCTTATCGGGGGGGAGTCTCGAGCAGTACTTC. This gives the protein CASSLSGGSLEQYF.